The 22 T cell receptor beta chains below all came from one sample that was sequenced in a study of cytotoxic CD8 clonotypes in ibrutinib-treated CLL. Sequencing used immunoSEQ multiplex PCR; TCRdb keeps in-frame clones, though not all of them. The sample lists about 140,000 clones, around 90% seen once, with 10% to 12% in the top ten. Source: PBMCs, taken after 12 months of ibrutinib treatment. Every receptor here comes from a human donor with chronic lymphocytic leukemia.

The genes are TRBV7-9 and TRBJ2-1; 8 bases agree with TRBD2. V lost 5 bases, J lost 15 bases, and 9 bases stayed unmatched. Germline V gene sequence: CDR1 SEHNR, CDR2 FQNEAQ (reference sequence). This CDR3 region has 12 residues. The CDR3 loop is CASSPQREYPFF. The CDR3, as DNA: TGTGCCAGCAGCCCCCAGCGGGAGTATCCGTTCTTC.

The V and J genes are TRBV11-3 and TRBJ2-3; 12 bases map to TRBD2. J gave up 2 bases and V 4 bases, and 4 bases lay outside the gene matches. The CDR3 runs to 16 residues. Germline values: CDR1 SGHNT, CDR2 YENEEA. The CDR3 region has the DNA TGTGCCAGCAGCTCCCGGACTAGCGGGGCCACAGATACGCAGTATTTT. Translation gives CASSSRTSGATDTQYF.

The chain has TRBV7-8 and TRBJ2-5; 7 nucleotides align to TRBD1. CDR1 is SGHVS, CDR2 FQNEAQ, per germline. This CDR3 has 13 amino acids. Trimming at V came to 3 bases and at J to 4 bases, leaving 2 bases not matched to a gene. This CDR3 reads CASSLTGLETQYF. Here the CDR3 DNA reads TGTGCCAGCAGCTTGACAGGGTTAGAGACCCAGTACTTC.

This chain connects TRBV7-6 to TRBJ2-7, with 10 bases matching TRBD2. Germline V gene data show CDR1 as SGHVS and CDR2 as FNYEAQ. J was trimmed by 4 bases and V by 1 base; bases with no gene match: 4. This CDR3 contains 15 residues. The CDR3 is CASSLGAGGGYEQYF. In nucleotides, the CDR3 is TGTGCCAGCAGCTTAGGAGCGGGAGGGGGGTACGAGCAGTACTTC.

The chain couples TRBV5-4 to TRBJ2-7; D ambiguous. Germline V CDR1 and CDR2: SGHNT, YYREEE (reference sequence). CDR3 length: 11 residues. V lost 3 bases to trimming and J lost 3 bases, with 4 bases between them. For the CDR3, the DNA is TGTGCCAGCAGCTCGGGCTACGAGCAGTACTTC. Its protein product is CASSSGYEQYF. The complete variable domain, with remaining parts taken from reference TRBV5-4 and TRBJ2-7, reads ETGVTQSPTHLIKTRGQQVTLRCSSQSGHNTVSWYQQALGQGPQFIFQYYREEENGRGNFPPRFSGLQFPNYSSELNVNALELDDSALYLCASSSGYEQYFGPGTRLTVT.

This clone was observed a handful of times. The chain has TRBV10-3 and TRBJ1-2; no clear D gene. The CDR3 is 13 amino acids. Germline V gene sequence: CDR1 ENHRY, CDR2 SYGVKD. V shed 4 bases and J shed 1 base, with 7 bases lying between them. CDR3 sequence (DNA): TGTGCCATCAGTGTTGAGCTTAACTATGGCTACACCTTC. Its protein is CAISVELNYGYTF.

The chain's CDR3 is CASLPGLAGNGNEQFF. As DNA, the CDR3 is TGTGCCAGCCTCCCCGGACTAGCGGGAAATGGGAATGAGCAGTTCTTC. This chain connects TRBV2 to TRBJ2-1; 12 bases fit TRBD2. V lost 8 bases, J lost 7 bases, and 12 bases stayed unmatched. There are 16 residues in the CDR3. Looked up from germline, CDR1 is SNHLY and CDR2 is FYNNEI.

The chain uses TRBV9 and TRBJ2-5; D may be TRBD2 (7 bases). The CDR3 spans 14 residues. Germline V lookup: CDR1 SGDLS, CDR2 YYNGEE. V lost 1 base and J 5 bases, leaving 12 bases between the germline ends. CDR3 coding DNA: TGTGCCAGCAGCGTATGGGGGGGCTCTGAGACCCAGTACTTC. Translated: CASSVWGGSETQYF.

V and J are TRBV28 and TRBJ2-3; tentatively, D is TRBD2 (5 bases). The CDR3 length is 15 residues. Germline V CDR1 and CDR2: MDHEN, SYDVKM. The V gene lost 4 bases and the J gene lost 2 bases, with 13 bases spanning the gap. CDR3: CASSSASGYTDTQYF. The CDR3 DNA reads as TGTGCCAGCAGTTCTGCAAGCGGCTACACAGATACGCAGTATTTT.

The V call is TRBV30, the J call TRBJ2-3; no clear D gene. This CDR3 is 13 amino acids long. Trimming removed 3 bases from V and 1 base from J, with 8 bases in between. CDR1 is GTSNPN and CDR2 is SVGIG in the germline V gene (reference sequence). This CDR3 reads CAWRWAGTDTQYF. The CDR3 nucleotides are TGTGCCTGGAGGTGGGCGGGCACAGATACGCAGTATTTT.

The rearrangement uses TRBV7-9 and TRBJ2-2; tentatively, D is TRBD1 or TRBD2 (5 bases each). The CDR3 is 15 amino acids. Germline V lookup: CDR1 SEHNR, CDR2 FQNEAQ (reference sequence). Trimming took 1 base from V and 4 from J, leaving 10 bases between them. The CDR3 protein is CASSLVGDVTGELFF. In DNA, the CDR3 is TGTGCCAGCAGCTTAGTCGGGGACGTCACCGGGGAGCTGTTTTTT.

The rearrangement uses TRBV19 and TRBJ1-5; unclear D gene. CDR3 length equals 17 residues. The germline CDR1 and CDR2 sequences are LNHDA and SQIVND (reference sequence). V was trimmed by 3 bases and J by 2 bases, leaving 17 bases between them. Written as DNA, the CDR3 is TGTGCCAGTAGTATTTGGGAGGTGAGGGTACGCAATCAGCCCCAGCATTTT. The encoded protein is CASSIWEVRVRNQPQHF.

This chain links TRBV2 with TRBJ2-7, with 10 bases identical to TRBD2. The V segment lost 7 bases and the J segment 4 bases; nucleotides outside the gene matches: 7. CDR3 length: 14 amino acids. Germline CDR1 reads SNHLY; CDR2 reads FYNNEI. This CDR3 reads CASKAGGLGYEQYF. DNA of the CDR3: TGTGCCAGCAAAGCGGGAGGGTTGGGGTACGAGCAGTACTTC.

This clone was picked up one time. The rearrangement uses TRBV28 and TRBJ2-1, with unresolved D. Trimming cost V 8 bases and J 6 bases, with 14 bases left between them. The CDR3 consists of 13 residues. Germline V lookup: CDR1 MDHEN, CDR2 SYDVKM. The CDR3 coding sequence is TGTGCCAGCGGTAAATTCAGGAGCAATGAGCAGTTCTTC. As protein: CASGKFRSNEQFF.

J is TRBJ2-1 and V is TRBV27; a weak D match, TRBD2 (6 bases). Trimming pared 6 bases from V and 4 bases from J, leaving 22 bases between. CDR1 is MNHEY, CDR2 SMNVEV, per germline (reference sequence). This CDR3 spans 17 amino acids. The DNA of the CDR3 is TGTGCCAGCAGGATCAAAAACCTAGCGCGGGGATACAATGAGCAGTTCTTC. As protein: CASRIKNLARGYNEQFF.

This chain uses TRBV28 with TRBJ2-7, with 9 bases that match TRBD1. The J segment lost 3 bases and the V segment lost 6 bases, leaving 15 bases of the junction unmatched. The CDR3 loop spans 17 amino acids. Germline V gene sequence: CDR1 MDHEN, CDR2 SYDVKM. The CDR3 DNA reads as TGTGCCAGCAGCCCTGACCCCCGACAGGGGGTGGGCTACGAGCAGTACTTC. Protein product: CASSPDPRQGVGYEQYF. Based on the CDR3 plus reference TRBV28 and TRBJ2-7, the full variable domain is DVKVTQSSRYLVKRTGEKVFLECVQDMDHENMFWYRQDPGLGLRLIYFSYDVKMKEKGDIPEGYSVSREKKERFSLILESASTNQTSMYLCASSPDPRQGVGYEQYFGPGTRLTVT.

The rearrangement uses TRBV5-6 and TRBJ2-1; TRBD2 matches 7 bases. CDR3 size: 15 residues. After removal of 4 bases from V and 3 bases from J, the junction contained 7 bases not matched to a gene. The V gene's germline CDR1 is SGHDT and CDR2 YYEEEE. The CDR3 protein is CASSPSRDYYNEQFF. The DNA of the CDR3 is TGTGCCAGCAGCCCAAGCCGGGACTACTACAATGAGCAGTTCTTC.

The genes are TRBV5-4 and TRBJ1-2; D is ambiguous. The CDR3 has 13 residues. Trimming cost V 0 bases and J 0 bases, with 3 bases left between them. Germline assignment: CDR1 SGHNT and CDR2 YYREEE (reference sequence). The CDR3 loop is CASSLDTNYGYTF. In DNA form, the CDR3 reads TGTGCCAGCAGCTTGGACACTAACTATGGCTACACCTTC.

The chain carries TRBV4-3 and TRBJ2-7; maybe TRBD2 (6 bases). V shed 1 base and J shed 2 bases, with 9 bases lying between them. Per germline, CDR1 LGHNA and CDR2 YSLEER. This CDR3 comprises 14 residues. Here the CDR3 DNA reads TGCGCCAGCAGCCAAGTACTAGCCGCCTACGAGCAGTACTTC. Translation gives CASSQVLAAYEQYF.

The chain couples TRBV7-3 to TRBJ1-1, with 8 bases matching TRBD1. The CDR3 extends over 13 amino acids. Germline CDR1 and CDR2: SGHTA and FQGTGA. The J segment lost 4 bases and the V segment lost 5 bases, leaving 3 bases of the junction unmatched. DNA for the CDR3: TGTGCCAGCAGCCCAACAGGGGGCACTGAAGCTTTCTTT. The encoded protein is CASSPTGGTEAFF.

The chain couples TRBV6-5 to TRBJ2-5; 10 nucleotides line up with TRBD2. The germline V gene has CDR1 MNHEY and CDR2 SVGAGI. V lost 6 bases, J lost 6 bases, and 10 bases stayed unmatched. The CDR3 consists of 15 residues. CDR3 residues: CASSRGASGSQTQYF. The CDR3 DNA sequence: TGTGCCAGCAGCAGGGGGGCTAGCGGGAGCCAGACCCAGTACTTC.

The rearrangement uses TRBV27 and TRBJ2-7; TRBD1 agrees at 8 bases. Germline CDR1 reads MNHEY; CDR2 reads SMNVEV (reference sequence). The V gene end was trimmed by 6 bases and the J gene end by 1 base; junction bases not matched to a gene: 11. CDR3 length equals 16 residues. CDR3 in DNA: TGTGCCAGCAGCGATTTGGGACAGGCGGGATCCTACGAGCAGTACTTC. Its translation: CASSDLGQAGSYEQYF.